The rows below give T cell receptor beta chains drawn from one sample of a study of T cells in Graves' hyperthyroidism and ophthalmopathy. TCRdb processed the multiplex PCR reads anew with MiXCR; each CDR3 protein has one entry. The data contain about 500,000 distinct CDR3 sequences, about 16% of them singletons. Source material: blood. The receptor source for this set is a woman between 25 and 40 years old with Graves' ophthalmopathy. Each CDR3 is given with its conserved first and last residue. The order of the fields is J gene, V gene, clone size, D gene, CDR3 DNA, CDR3 protein. A D gene is named only where the DNA matches it firmly. Clone size is shown for a subset of rows, as once, few, many or a class of expanded clone.

>TRBJ2-3|TRBV5-1|-|TRBD2
TGCGCCAGCAGGGTGCTAGCGGGTTTCACAGATACGCAGTATTTT
CASRVLAGFTDTQYF
>TRBJ2-1|TRBV27|-|-
TGTGCCAGCAGTTTAATACCCAGTAGCGGACCCCCGGGGGATGAGCAGTTCTTC
CASSLIPSSGPPGDEQFF
>TRBJ2-7|TRBV20-1|many|-
TGCAGTGCTAGGGCGGGGGCTTCCTACGAGCAGTACTTC
CSARAGASYEQYF
>TRBJ2-3|TRBV7-2|many|TRBD2
TGTGCCAGCAGCTTAGTCCGGCGGGAGGGCACAGATACGCAGTATTTT
CASSLVRREGTDTQYF
>TRBJ1-4|TRBV6-1|few|-
TGTGCCAGCAGACAAGGGGGGGGAGATGAAAAACTGTTTTTT
CASRQGGGDEKLFF
>TRBJ1-1|TRBV20-1|few|-
TGCAGTGCTAGAGAGGGGGGGGGCACTGAAGCTTTCTTT
CSAREGGGTEAFF
>TRBJ2-2|TRBV6-1|-|TRBD2
TGTGCCAGCAGTACTAGCGGGGACACCGGGGAGCTGTTTTTT
CASSTSGDTGELFF
>TRBJ2-5|TRBV7-9|-|TRBD2
TGTGCCAGCGGGTTACGGGGGGACCAAGAGACCCAGTACTTC
CASGLRGDQETQYF
>TRBJ2-3|TRBV7-3|many|TRBD2
TGTGCCAGCAGCCCCTCCAGCGGGAGGGACACAGATACGCAGTATTTT
CASSPSSGRDTDTQYF
>TRBJ2-7|TRBV28|many|TRBD2
TGTGCCAGCAGTAGGACTAGCGGGAGTGTAACGGGGTACGAGCAGTACTTC
CASSRTSGSVTGYEQYF
>TRBJ1-1|TRBV7-9|-|TRBD1
TGTGCCAGCAGTCCCGACCAGGGGGCGAGGACTGAAGCTTTCTTT
CASSPDQGARTEAFF
>TRBJ1-6|TRBV12-3/TRBV12-4|-|TRBD1
TGTGCCAGCAGCAGGGGACAGAGGGATTCACCCCTCCACTTT
CASSRGQRDSPLHF
>TRBJ2-3|TRBV27|many|TRBD2
TGTGCCAGCACCACGGGAGGATCTAGCACAGATACGCAGTATTTT
CASTTGGSSTDTQYF
>TRBJ2-7|TRBV20-1|-|TRBD2
TGCAGTGCCAAGACTAGCGGGGCCTCCTACGAGCAGTACTTC
CSAKTSGASYEQYF
>TRBJ1-1|TRBV4-1|-|-
TGCGCCAGCAGCCTAAGACAGTTTAGCACTGAAGCTTTCTTT
CASSLRQFSTEAFF
>TRBJ2-1|TRBV5-8|-|TRBD2
TGTGCCAGCAGCTTGGGCAGACTAGCGGGGGATGAGCAGTTCTTC
CASSLGRLAGDEQFF
>TRBJ2-3|TRBV28|-|-
TGTGCCAGCAGTTTAAGGGACTCAAGGCGGACAGATACGCAGTATTTT
CASSLRDSRRTDTQYF
>TRBJ2-3|TRBV3-1|many|TRBD1
TGTGCCAGCAGCCCCTGGACAGGTTGGGGTTCTGGCACAGATACGCAGTATTTT
CASSPWTGWGSGTDTQYF
>TRBJ2-1|TRBV4-3|few|-
TGCGCCAGCAGCCAAGTGGGCGACTGGGATGAGCAGTTCTTC
CASSQVGDWDEQFF
>TRBJ2-3|TRBV20-1|many|-
TGCAGTGCTAGTGCTACAGTAGTTGACCTCACAGATACGCAGTATTTT
CSASATVVDLTDTQYF
>TRBJ2-1|TRBV7-2|many|-
TGTGCCAGCAGCTTAGCGAGGAGCGGGCAGTTCTTC
CASSLARSGQFF
>TRBJ1-1|TRBV7-8|many|-
TGTGCCAGCAGCTTGGGCCCAGGGGACACTGAAGCTTTCTTT
CASSLGPGDTEAFF
>TRBJ2-7|TRBV5-6|many|-
TGTGCCAGCAGCTTGAATGGGCCTGACGAGCAGTACTTC
CASSLNGPDEQYF
>TRBJ1-2|TRBV30|few|-
TGTGCCTCTAACAGGGACGGGGGCTACACCTTC
CASNRDGGYTF
>TRBJ2-4|TRBV19|-|-
TGTGCCAGTAACGGGTGGGGCGGAAAAAACATTCAGTACTTC
CASNGWGGKNIQYF
>TRBJ1-4|TRBV7-2|few|TRBD1
TGTGCCAGCAGCCGGACAGGGTATAGTGAAAAACTGTTTTTT
CASSRTGYSEKLFF
>TRBJ2-2|TRBV5-6|few|TRBD2
TGTGCCAGCAGCCCTCGGACTAGCGGGAGTCGGTCCGGGGAGCTGTTTTTT
CASSPRTSGSRSGELFF
>TRBJ2-2|TRBV7-3|many|-
TGTGCCAGCAGCCCGAGGGTTAACGGGGAGCTGTTTTTT
CASSPRVNGELFF
>TRBJ2-5|TRBV2|many|-
TGTGCCAGCAACCCAAGGGAAAAAGAGACCCAGTACTTC
CASNPREKETQYF
>TRBJ2-1|TRBV20-1|many|-
TGCAGTGCTAGAGCTATCGACAGGCATGAGCAGTTCTTC
CSARAIDRHEQFF
>TRBJ1-2|TRBV29-1|few|-
TGCAGCGTTGAGGAGAGGGGCTACACCTTC
CSVEERGYTF
>TRBJ1-2|TRBV12-3/TRBV12-4|-|-
TGTGCCAGCAGTGCCCCCAGGGCCAACTATGGCTACACCTTC
CASSAPRANYGYTF
>TRBJ2-7|TRBV20-1|many|TRBD2
TGCAGTGCTAGGTCGGTAGCGGGAGGAATCCTCTACGAGCAGTACTTC
CSARSVAGGILYEQYF
>TRBJ1-2|TRBV6-5|many|-
TGTGCCAGCAGTTACAGGGCAGGGGATCTATTTGGCTACACCTTC
CASSYRAGDLFGYTF
>TRBJ2-7|TRBV29-1|-|-
TGCAGCGTTGAGACAGTGGGTGAGCAGTACTTC
CSVETVGEQYF
>TRBJ2-7|TRBV6-1|many|TRBD2
TGTGCCAGCAGTCTCAGGAGGACTAGCGGGAGTAGTACCTACGAGCAGTACTTC
CASSLRRTSGSSTYEQYF
>TRBJ2-1|TRBV20-1|many|-
TGCAGTGCTAGAGATTTCGCAGGGAAGCAGTTCTTC
CSARDFAGKQFF
>TRBJ2-7|TRBV18|many|TRBD1
TGTGCCAGCTCACAGGACAGGGCCTACGAGCAGTACTTC
CASSQDRAYEQYF
>TRBJ2-5|TRBV18|many|-
TGTGCCAGCTCACCGCCATGGGGGACCGCGGAGACCCAGTACTTC
CASSPPWGTAETQYF
>TRBJ2-1|TRBV7-2|-|-
TGTGCCAGCAGCCTACTTTCGGGACACACCAATGAGCAGTTCTTC
CASSLLSGHTNEQFF
>TRBJ2-1|TRBV30|many|-
TGTGCCTGGACTAGCCCAAACAACAATGAGCAGTTCTTC
CAWTSPNNNEQFF
>TRBJ2-3|TRBV6-1|-|-
TGTGCCAGCAATCTTAAAGATACGCAGTATTTT
CASNLKDTQYF
>TRBJ2-1|TRBV4-2|few|TRBD1
TGTGCCAGCAGCCAGCCGGGACAGGGGTTGGATGAGCAGTTCTTC
CASSQPGQGLDEQFF
>TRBJ1-1|TRBV7-9|few|TRBD1
TGTGCCAGCAGCCCCGACAGGGTAGGGGTGAACACTGAAGCTTTCTTT
CASSPDRVGVNTEAFF
>TRBJ2-7|TRBV27|few|TRBD1
TGTGCCAGCAGTATCCAGACAGGGGGCTACGAGCAGTACTTC
CASSIQTGGYEQYF
>TRBJ2-7|TRBV9|-|TRBD1
TGTGCCAGCAGCCCCCGGACAGGGGAAACCTACGAGCAGTACTTC
CASSPRTGETYEQYF